This passage covers 21 T cell receptor beta chains from one sample sequenced in a study of T cell responses to AZD1222 COVID-19 vaccine. TCRdb's table, derived via immunoSEQ multiplex PCR, lists solely in-frame clones and lacks some. The table has 110,000 to 150,000 clones, 85% to 95% seen once. The specimen was peripheral blood, collected on day 0 of AZD1222 vaccination. These receptors came from an adult in good health.

This chain joins TRBV29-1 and TRBJ1-1; tentatively, D is TRBD1 (6 bases). The CDR3 is 17 residues long. The germline gives CDR1 SQVTM, CDR2 ANQGSEA. V was clipped by 3 bases and J by 1 base, with 21 bases between them. The CDR3 spells CSVDGYQGTIGNTEAFF. The CDR3 region has the DNA TGCAGCGTTGACGGCTATCAGGGGACCATAGGGAACACTGAAGCTTTCTTT.

The rearrangement links TRBV27 to TRBJ1-6; a weak D match, TRBD1 (6 bases). CDR1 MNHEY and CDR2 SMNVEV come from the germline V gene (reference sequence). The CDR3 has 14 residues. Trimming shortened V by 4 bases and J by 7 bases, and 11 bases separated the two germline ends. The CDR3 protein is CASSYLGGNSPLHF. CDR3 nucleotide sequence: TGTGCCAGCAGTTATTTAGGGGGGAATTCACCCCTCCACTTT.

The gene calls are TRBV5-1 and TRBJ2-3; 9 bases agree with TRBD1. J was trimmed by 5 bases and V by 0 bases; bases with no gene match: 4. The CDR3 spans 15 residues. Germline V gene lookup returns CDR1 SGHRS and CDR2 YFSETQ. CDR3 sequence: CASSLVGQGGDTQYF. In DNA, the CDR3 is TGCGCCAGCAGCTTGGTGGGACAGGGAGGAGATACGCAGTATTTT.

This CDR3 reads CASSLALDPSYEQYF. Here the CDR3 DNA reads TGTGCCAGCAGCTTGGCCCTAGACCCCTCCTACGAGCAGTACTTC. The rearrangement joins TRBV5-8 to TRBJ2-7; D gene uncertain. Trimming cost V 0 bases and J 0 bases, with 10 bases left between them. CDR3 length equals 15 residues. In germline, CDR1 is SGHTS, CDR2 YDEGEE.

The V and J genes are TRBV13 and TRBJ2-1; D remains unclear. This CDR3 has 11 amino acids. Germline CDR1 PRHDT, CDR2 FYEKMQ (reference sequence). Trimming left V 3 bases short and J 8 bases short, with 5 bases between. The CDR3 sequence is CASSFSDEQFF. Written as DNA, the CDR3 is TGTGCCAGCAGCTTCTCGGATGAGCAGTTCTTC. Full variable domain (missing parts from reference TRBV13 and TRBJ2-1): AAGVIQSPRHLIKEKRETATLKCYPIPRHDTVYWYQQGPGQDPQFLISFYEKMQSDKGSIPDRFSAQQFSDYHSELNMSSLELGDSALYFCASSFSDEQFFGPGTRLTVL.

The chain combines TRBV4-1 with TRBJ1-2; D gene uncertain. V lost 1 base and J lost 5, with 17 bases in between. CDR1 MGHRA and CDR2 YSYEKL come from the germline V gene. The CDR3 spans 16 residues. The CDR3 here is CASSQVGGLRLYGYTF. CDR3 sequence (DNA): TGCGCCAGCAGCCAAGTGGGCGGACTAAGGTTATATGGCTACACCTTC.

This clone has just a few counts. The chain employs TRBV21-1 and TRBJ1-5; the D segment call TRBD1 is taken from the table without a DNA check. TRBV21-1 is a recognized pseudogene. CDR3 length equals 14 residues. Written as DNA, the CDR3 is TGTGCCAGGACAGGGGATGGGGGCAATCAGCCCCAGCATTTT. This translates into CARTGDGGNQPQHF.

The gene calls are TRBV14 and TRBJ1-3; D is possibly TRBD1 (6 bases). The V end lost 6 bases, the J end lost 2 bases, and 11 bases lay between the germline ends. Germline CDR1 is SGHDN and CDR2 is FVKESK. The CDR3 has 14 residues. Written as DNA, the CDR3 is TGTGCCAGCAGTCTACAGGGAGCTGGAAACACCATATATTTT. It encodes CASSLQGAGNTIYF.

The CDR3 region is CASKVGKGTEAFF. In nucleotides, the CDR3 is TGTGCCAGCAAGGTAGGGAAAGGCACTGAAGCTTTCTTT. The chain uses TRBV6-5 and TRBJ1-1; D is undetermined. CDR3 size: 13 residues. V was shortened by 7 bases and J by 4 bases, with 13 bases between the two germline ends. Germline CDR1 reads MNHEY; CDR2 reads SVGAGI.

The genes are TRBV6-5 and TRBJ2-7; the D gene could be TRBD1 or TRBD2 (5 bases each). The CDR3 sequence is 14 residues long. Germline V lookup: CDR1 MNHEY, CDR2 SVGAGI. Trimming pared 7 bases from V and 5 bases from J, leaving 18 bases between. CDR3 in amino acids: CASTEGRLLHEQYF. In DNA form, the CDR3 reads TGTGCCAGCACCGAGGGGCGATTGCTTCACGAGCAGTACTTC.

The V gene is TRBV9, the J gene TRBJ2-1; D uncertain. V lost 4 bases and J 4 bases, leaving 15 bases between the germline ends. Germline CDR1 is SGDLS and CDR2 is YYNGEE. The CDR3 is 15 residues long. CDR3 protein: CASSTHVGPYNEQFF. The CDR3 coding sequence is TGTGCCAGCAGCACTCACGTCGGGCCGTACAATGAGCAGTTCTTC.

The chain is built from TRBV30 and TRBJ2-5, with 7 bases lining up with TRBD1. The CDR3 is 15 residues long. J gave up 4 bases and V 0 bases, and 8 bases lay outside the gene matches. The germline gives CDR1 GTSNPN, CDR2 SVGIG (reference sequence). The CDR3 DNA is TGTGCCTGGAGTGTACAGACAGGGTGGGGAGAGACCCAGTACTTC. This sequence encodes CAWSVQTGWGETQYF.

The chain joins TRBV27 to TRBJ1-3; unclear D gene. The ends were cut back, 10 bases at V and 0 bases at J, with 13 bases in the middle. The V gene's germline CDR1 is MNHEY and CDR2 SMNVEV (reference sequence). The length of the CDR3 is 14 residues. The CDR3 nucleotides are TGTGCCATCGTCTGGGGATACTCTGGAAACACCATATATTTT. As protein: CAIVWGYSGNTIYF.

V and J are TRBV15 and TRBJ2-2, with 8 bases identical to TRBD1. Losses at the gene ends were 5 bases for V and 3 bases for J; bases not matched to a gene: 5. Germline V gives CDR1 LNHNV, CDR2 YYDKDF (reference sequence). There are 15 residues in the CDR3. CDR3: CATSPGGMDTGELFF. The CDR3 DNA follows: TGTGCCACCAGCCCAGGGGGCATGGACACCGGGGAGCTGTTTTTT.

The J gene is TRBJ2-1, the V gene TRBV5-1; 11 bases are a match to TRBD2. In germline, CDR1 is SGHRS, CDR2 YFSETQ. The CDR3 runs to 16 residues. V gave up 3 bases and J gave up 9 bases; unmatched junction bases: 11. The chain's CDR3 is CASSWLGLAVWGEQFF. DNA for the CDR3: TGCGCCAGCAGCTGGCTGGGACTAGCGGTGTGGGGTGAGCAGTTCTTC.

This chain uses TRBV27 with TRBJ1-2, with a weak D call TRBD1 (6 bases). Germline values: CDR1 MNHEY, CDR2 SMNVEV (reference sequence). Between the trimmed V and J ends, which lost 6 bases and 2 bases, there was a span of 16 bases. The CDR3 totals 15 residues. The DNA for the CDR3 is TGTGCCAGCAGGGGTGGCGACAGGAGCAACTATGGCTACACCTTC. It yields the protein CASRGGDRSNYGYTF.

This clone has just one count. The chain links TRBV5-1 to TRBJ2-2, with D perhaps TRBD1 (6 bases). Germline CDR1 reads SGHRS; CDR2 reads YFSETQ. V was trimmed by 4 bases and J by 4 bases, leaving 17 bases between them. CDR3 length equals 16 residues. The CDR3 loop reads CASSESTGISTGELFF. CDR3 sequence (DNA): TGCGCCAGCAGCGAAAGTACAGGGATAAGCACCGGGGAGCTGTTTTTT.

The J gene is TRBJ1-1, the V gene TRBV9; maybe TRBD1 (5 bases). The V end was cut by 0 bases, the J end by 4 bases, with 10 bases between. Germline loops: CDR1 SGDLS, CDR2 YYNGEE. The CDR3 contains 14 residues. The CDR3 nucleotides are TGTGCCAGCAGCGTAGGCAGGGAGCCCACTGAAGCTTTCTTT. Encoded protein: CASSVGREPTEAFF.

This chain links TRBV5-5 with TRBJ2-1, with 10 bases aligning to TRBD1. V trimming: 4 bases; J trimming: 7 bases; junction bases outside the gene matches: 8. The CDR3 contains 15 residues. The germline V gene has CDR1 SGHKS and CDR2 YYEKEE (reference sequence). DNA of the CDR3: TGTGCCAGCAGCGCGGACGACAGGGGGCAGAATGAGCAGTTCTTC. Residues: CASSADDRGQNEQFF. The entire variable domain, with the rest obtained from reference TRBV5-5 and TRBJ2-1, is as follows: DAGVTQSPTHLIKTRGQQVTLRCSPISGHKSVSWYQQVLGQGPQFIFQYYEKEERGRGNFPDRFSARQFPNYSSELNVNALLLGDSALYLCASSADDRGQNEQFFGPGTRLTVL.

This clone was counted a few times. The chain couples TRBV7-2 to TRBJ1-2; 7 positions match TRBD1. The trim removed 8 bases at V and 3 bases at J, leaving 6 bases unmatched. The CDR3 totals 13 residues. CDR1 is SGHTA, CDR2 FQGNSA, per germline. Here the CDR3 DNA reads TGTGCCAGCCGGACAGGATCGGACTATGGCTACACCTTC. Its translation: CASRTGSDYGYTF. Looking up the rest from reference TRBV7-2 and TRBJ1-2 gives the full variable domain: GAGVSQSPSNKVTEKGKDVELRCDPISGHTALYWYRQSLGQGLEFLIYFQGNSAPDKSGLPSDRFSAERTGGSVSTLTIQRTQQEDSAVYLCASRTGSDYGYTFGSGTRLTVV.

J is TRBJ1-1 and V is TRBV7-2; D is possibly TRBD1 (5 bases). The germline V and J ends were trimmed by 3 bases and 0 bases, with 11 bases remaining between them. Germline V CDR1 and CDR2: SGHTA, FQGNSA. The CDR3 has 15 residues. The CDR3 DNA sequence: TGTGCCAGCAGCTTTTCCCAGGGAATGAACACTGAAGCTTTCTTT. This sequence encodes CASSFSQGMNTEAFF.